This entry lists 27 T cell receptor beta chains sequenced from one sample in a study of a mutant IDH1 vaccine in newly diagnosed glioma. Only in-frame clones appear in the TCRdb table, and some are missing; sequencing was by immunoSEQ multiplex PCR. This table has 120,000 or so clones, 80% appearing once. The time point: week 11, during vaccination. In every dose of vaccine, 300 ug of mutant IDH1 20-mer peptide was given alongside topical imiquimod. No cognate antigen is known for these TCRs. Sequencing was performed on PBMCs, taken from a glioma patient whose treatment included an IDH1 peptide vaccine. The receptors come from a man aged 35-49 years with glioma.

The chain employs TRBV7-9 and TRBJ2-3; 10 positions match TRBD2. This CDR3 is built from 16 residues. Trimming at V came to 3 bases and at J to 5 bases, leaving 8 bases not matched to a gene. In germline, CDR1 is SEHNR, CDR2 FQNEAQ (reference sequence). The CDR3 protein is CASSFQRGGPIDTQYF. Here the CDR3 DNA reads TGTGCCAGCAGCTTCCAGCGGGGGGGCCCAATAGATACGCAGTATTTT.

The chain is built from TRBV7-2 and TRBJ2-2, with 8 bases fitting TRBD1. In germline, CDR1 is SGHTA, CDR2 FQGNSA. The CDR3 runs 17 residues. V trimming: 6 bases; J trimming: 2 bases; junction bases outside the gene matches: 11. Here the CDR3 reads CASRELPGTGNTGELFF. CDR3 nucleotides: TGTGCCAGCAGGGAACTCCCCGGGACAGGCAACACCGGGGAGCTGTTTTTT.

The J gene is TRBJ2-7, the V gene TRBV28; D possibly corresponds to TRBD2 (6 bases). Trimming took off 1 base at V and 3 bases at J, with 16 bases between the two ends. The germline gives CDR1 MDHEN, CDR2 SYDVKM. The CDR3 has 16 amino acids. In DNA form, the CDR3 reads TGTGCCAGCAGTTTATCAGGAGGGGAACCTTTCTACGAGCAGTACTTC. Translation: CASSLSGGEPFYEQYF.

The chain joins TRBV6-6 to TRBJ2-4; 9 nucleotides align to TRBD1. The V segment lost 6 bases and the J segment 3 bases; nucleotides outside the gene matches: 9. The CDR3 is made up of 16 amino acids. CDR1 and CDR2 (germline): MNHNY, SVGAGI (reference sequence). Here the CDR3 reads CASSPDRGGSKNIQYF. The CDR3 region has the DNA TGTGCCAGCAGCCCCGACAGGGGGGGAAGCAAAAACATTCAGTACTTC.

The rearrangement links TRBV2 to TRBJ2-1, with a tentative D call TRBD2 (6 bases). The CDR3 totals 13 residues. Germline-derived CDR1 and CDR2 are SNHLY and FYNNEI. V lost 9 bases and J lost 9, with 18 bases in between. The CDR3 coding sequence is TGTGCCAGTAGTCGGGAGCCGCAGGGTGAGCAGTTCTTC. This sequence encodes CASSREPQGEQFF.

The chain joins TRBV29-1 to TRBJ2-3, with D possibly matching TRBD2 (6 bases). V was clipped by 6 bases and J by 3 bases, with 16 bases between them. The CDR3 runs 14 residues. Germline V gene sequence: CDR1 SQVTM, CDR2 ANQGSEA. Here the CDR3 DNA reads TGCAGCGTGGGGGGTAGGTTGCATACAGATACGCAGTATTTT. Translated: CSVGGRLHTDTQYF.

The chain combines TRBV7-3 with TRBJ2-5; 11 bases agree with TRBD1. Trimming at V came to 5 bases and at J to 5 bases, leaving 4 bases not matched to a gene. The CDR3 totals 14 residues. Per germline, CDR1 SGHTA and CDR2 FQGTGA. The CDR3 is CASSRTGGGETQYF. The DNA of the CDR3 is TGTGCCAGCAGCCGGACAGGGGGCGGGGAGACCCAGTACTTC.

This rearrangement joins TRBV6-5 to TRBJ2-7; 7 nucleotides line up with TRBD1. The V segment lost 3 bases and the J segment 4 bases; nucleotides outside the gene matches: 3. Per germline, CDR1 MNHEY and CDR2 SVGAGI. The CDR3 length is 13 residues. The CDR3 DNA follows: TGTGCCAGCAGTTATCTACAGGGGTACGAGCAGTACTTC. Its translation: CASSYLQGYEQYF.

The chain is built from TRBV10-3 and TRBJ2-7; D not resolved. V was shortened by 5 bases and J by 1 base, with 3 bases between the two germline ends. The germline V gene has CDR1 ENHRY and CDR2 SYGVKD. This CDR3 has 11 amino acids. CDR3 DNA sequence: TGTGCCATCAGTCCATCCTACGAGCAGTACTTC. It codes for CAISPSYEQYF.

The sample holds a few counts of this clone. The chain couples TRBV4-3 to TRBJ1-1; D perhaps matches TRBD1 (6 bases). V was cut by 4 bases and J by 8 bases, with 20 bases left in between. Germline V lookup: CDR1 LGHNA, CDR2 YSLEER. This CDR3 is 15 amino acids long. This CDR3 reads CASSPRDTQAHEAFF. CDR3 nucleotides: TGCGCCAGCAGCCCGCGGGACACCCAAGCGCACGAAGCTTTCTTT.

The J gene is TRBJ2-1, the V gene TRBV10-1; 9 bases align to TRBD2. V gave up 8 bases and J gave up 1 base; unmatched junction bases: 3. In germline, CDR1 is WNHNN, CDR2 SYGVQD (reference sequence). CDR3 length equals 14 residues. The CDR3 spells CASAAGGSYNEQFF. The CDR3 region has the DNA TGCGCCAGCGCAGCGGGGGGTTCCTACAATGAGCAGTTCTTC.

In DNA, the CDR3 is TGTGCCACCAGTGTCCGCGCGAACACCGGGGAGCTGTTTTTT. Its protein product is CATSVRANTGELFF. The chain combines TRBV15 with TRBJ2-2; D is undetermined. With 6 bases removed from V and 0 bases from J, the gap between germline ends came to 8 bases. The V gene's germline CDR1 is LNHNV and CDR2 YYDKDF (reference sequence). The CDR3 length is 14 residues.

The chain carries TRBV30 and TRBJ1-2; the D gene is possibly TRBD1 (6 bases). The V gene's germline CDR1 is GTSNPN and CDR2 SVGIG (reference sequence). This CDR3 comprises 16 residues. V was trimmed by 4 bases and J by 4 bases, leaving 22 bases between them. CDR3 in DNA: TGTGCCTGGACTCACCCAGACAGGACAGCGGCCTATGGCTACACCTTC. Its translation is CAWTHPDRTAAYGYTF.

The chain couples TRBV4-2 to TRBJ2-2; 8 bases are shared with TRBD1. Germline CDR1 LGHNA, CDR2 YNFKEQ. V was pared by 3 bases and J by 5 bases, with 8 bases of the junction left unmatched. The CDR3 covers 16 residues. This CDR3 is CASSHPTGEGTGELFF. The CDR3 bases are TGTGCCAGCAGCCACCCGACAGGGGAAGGGACCGGGGAGCTGTTTTTT.

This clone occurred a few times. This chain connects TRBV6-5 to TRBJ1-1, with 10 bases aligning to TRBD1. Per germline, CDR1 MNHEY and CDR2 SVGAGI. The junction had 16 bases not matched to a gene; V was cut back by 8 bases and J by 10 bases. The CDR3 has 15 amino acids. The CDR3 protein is CASSLVDDRGRGAFF. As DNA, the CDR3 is TGTGCCAGCTCCCTAGTGGATGACAGGGGGCGCGGAGCTTTCTTT.

The CDR3 coding sequence is TGTGCCAGCAGCCAAGTCCGCGGGAGCGAAAGCTCCTACAATGAGCAGTTCTTC. Translation: CASSQVRGSESSYNEQFF. The chain uses TRBV4-2 and TRBJ2-1, with TRBD2 matching 7 bases. V trimming: 1 base; J trimming: 0 bases; junction bases outside the gene matches: 9. This CDR3 spans 18 amino acids. In germline, CDR1 is LGHNA, CDR2 YNFKEQ.

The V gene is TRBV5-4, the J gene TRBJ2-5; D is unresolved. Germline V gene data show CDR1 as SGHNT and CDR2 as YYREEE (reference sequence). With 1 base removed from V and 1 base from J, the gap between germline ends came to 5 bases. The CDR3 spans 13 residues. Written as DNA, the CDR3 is TGTGCCAGCAGCTTGCCCCTCCAAGAGACCCAGTACTTC. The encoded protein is CASSLPLQETQYF.

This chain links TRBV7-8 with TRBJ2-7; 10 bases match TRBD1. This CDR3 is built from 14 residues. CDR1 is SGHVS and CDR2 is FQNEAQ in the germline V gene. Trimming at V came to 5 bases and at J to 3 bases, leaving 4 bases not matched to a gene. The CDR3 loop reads CASSLRDRGYEQYF. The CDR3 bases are TGTGCCAGCAGCCTCCGGGACAGGGGCTACGAGCAGTACTTC. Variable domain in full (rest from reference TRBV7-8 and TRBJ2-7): GAGVSQSPRYKVAKRGQDVALRCDPISGHVSLFWYQQALGQGPEFLTYFQNEAQLDKSGLPSDRFFAERPEGSVSTLKIQRTQQEDSAVYLCASSLRDRGYEQYFGPGTRLTVT.

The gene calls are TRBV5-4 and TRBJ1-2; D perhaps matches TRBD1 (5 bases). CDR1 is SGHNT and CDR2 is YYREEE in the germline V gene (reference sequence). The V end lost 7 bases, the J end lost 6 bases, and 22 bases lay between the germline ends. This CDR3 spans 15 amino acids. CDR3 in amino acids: CASPRLGDPLHGYTF. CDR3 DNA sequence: TGTGCCAGCCCAAGGTTGGGGGACCCCCTTCATGGCTACACCTTC.

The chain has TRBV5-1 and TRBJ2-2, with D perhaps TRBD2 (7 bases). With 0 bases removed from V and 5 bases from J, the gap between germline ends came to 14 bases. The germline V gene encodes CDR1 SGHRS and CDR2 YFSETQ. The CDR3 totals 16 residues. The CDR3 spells CASSLAMGGRTGELFF. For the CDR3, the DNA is TGCGCCAGCAGCTTGGCGATGGGGGGGCGAACCGGGGAGCTGTTTTTT.

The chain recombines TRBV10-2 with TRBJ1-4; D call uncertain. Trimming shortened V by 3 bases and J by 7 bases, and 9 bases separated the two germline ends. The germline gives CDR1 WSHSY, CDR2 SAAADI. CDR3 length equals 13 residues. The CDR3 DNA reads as TGCGCCAGCAGTGAACCGGGGAGTGAAAAACTGTTTTTT. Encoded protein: CASSEPGSEKLFF.

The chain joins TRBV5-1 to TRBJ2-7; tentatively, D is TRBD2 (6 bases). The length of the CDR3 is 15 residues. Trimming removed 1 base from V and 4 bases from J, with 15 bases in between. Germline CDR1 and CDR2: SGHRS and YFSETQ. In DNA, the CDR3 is TGCGCCAGCAGCTTGCTTGCGGGAAAGCAATACGAGCAGTACTTC. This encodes CASSLLAGKQYEQYF.

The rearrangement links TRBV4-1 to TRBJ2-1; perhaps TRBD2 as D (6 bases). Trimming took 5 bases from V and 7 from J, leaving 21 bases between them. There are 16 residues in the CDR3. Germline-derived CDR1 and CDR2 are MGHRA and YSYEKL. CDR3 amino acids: CASSKSSGASGNEQFF. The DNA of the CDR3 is TGCGCCAGCAGCAAGTCCTCGGGAGCAAGTGGTAATGAGCAGTTCTTC.

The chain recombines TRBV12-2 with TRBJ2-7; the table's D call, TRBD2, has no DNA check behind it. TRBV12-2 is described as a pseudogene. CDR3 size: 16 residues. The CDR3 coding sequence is TGTGCAAGTCGCTTAGACCAAGCGGGAGGCTCTGCCGAGCAGTACTTC. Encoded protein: CASRLDQAGGSAEQYF.

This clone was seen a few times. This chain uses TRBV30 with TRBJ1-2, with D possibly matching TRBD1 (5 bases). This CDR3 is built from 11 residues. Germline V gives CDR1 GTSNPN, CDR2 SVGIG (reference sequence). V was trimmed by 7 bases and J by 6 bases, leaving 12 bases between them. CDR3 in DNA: TGTGCCTTCTCAAAAGGGGATGGCTACACCTTC. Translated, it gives CAFSKGDGYTF.

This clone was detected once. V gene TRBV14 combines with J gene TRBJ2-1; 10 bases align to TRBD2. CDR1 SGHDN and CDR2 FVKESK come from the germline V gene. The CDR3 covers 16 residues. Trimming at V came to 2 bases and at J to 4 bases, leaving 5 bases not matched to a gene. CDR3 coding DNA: TGTGCCAGCAGCCAACTGCTAGCGGGGGTATACAATGAGCAGTTCTTC. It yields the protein CASSQLLAGVYNEQFF.

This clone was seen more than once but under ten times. CDR3 nucleotides: TGTGCCAGCAGTGAGGAGGAGACAGGGGGTTTTTTTGAGTTCTTC. Protein product: CASSEEETGGFFEFF. This rearrangement joins TRBV2 to TRBJ2-1, with 9 bases matching TRBD1. From germline, CDR1 is SNHLY and CDR2 FYNNEI. The ends lost 3 bases at V and 14 bases at J; junction bases unmatched: 14. The CDR3 has 15 residues.